Shown below are 19 T cell receptor beta chains from a single sample sequenced in a study of cytomegalovirus exposure and HLA in healthy donors. The study ran its PCR with 60 Vbeta and 13 Jbeta primers. Only in-frame clones appear in the TCRdb table, and some are missing; sequencing was by immunoSEQ multiplex PCR. The listing contains under 200,000 clones. Sequencing was done on a sample of PBMCs. Receptors were obtained from a man aged 25-45 years in good health and CMV-seronegative.

The genes are TRBV6-1 and TRBJ2-5, with 12 bases aligning to TRBD2. The J call may not be correct, given that the DNA end is closer to TRBJ2-7. Germline CDR1 is MNHNS and CDR2 is SASEGT. This CDR3 has 16 amino acids. CDR3 nucleotides: TGTGCCAGCAGTGACCGGAGGACTAGCGGGAAGTACGAGCAGTACTTC. As protein: CASSDRRTSGKYEQYF.

J is TRBJ1-5 and V is TRBV19; 8 bases are shared with TRBD1. CDR1 is LNHDA, CDR2 SQIVND, per germline (reference sequence). The CDR3 loop spans 14 amino acids. Losses at the gene ends were 10 bases for V and 1 base for J; bases not matched to a gene: 6. This chain's CDR3 is CATRQGLSNQPQHF. CDR3 nucleotide sequence: TGTGCCACCCGACAGGGGCTCAGCAATCAGCCCCAGCATTTT.

The chain recombines TRBV7-9 with TRBJ2-6, with TRBD1 identical over 7 bases. The CDR3 covers 16 residues. Looked up from germline, CDR1 is SEHNR and CDR2 is FQNEAQ (reference sequence). With 9 bases clipped from V and 0 bases from J, the junction kept 8 bases outside the gene matches. CDR3 nucleotide sequence: TGTGCCAGGAAAGGGACAGAGAGCTCTGGGGCCAACGTCCTGACTTTC. It yields the protein CARKGTESSGANVLTF.

Note on this clone: One end of the junction varies from germline; a read error may be responsible. The gene calls are TRBV7-9 and TRBJ2-3; 7 nucleotides agree with TRBD1. This CDR3 is 15 amino acids long. Germline assignment: CDR1 SEHNR and CDR2 FQNEAQ (reference sequence). The chain's CDR3 is CASSPTGVATNTQYF. The CDR3 DNA reads as TGTGCCAGCAGCCCCACAGGGGTGGCCACAAATACGCAGTATTTT.

The genes are TRBV5-4 and TRBJ2-3, with TRBD2 as a possible D gene (5 bases). Germline CDR1 is SGHNT and CDR2 is YYREEE (reference sequence). V gave up 5 bases and J gave up 9 bases, with 19 bases separating them. This CDR3 contains 14 residues. DNA for the CDR3: TGTGCCAGCAGTCAAGGGTCCCCTATAGCGACGCAGTATTTT. This translates into CASSQGSPIATQYF.

The chain joins TRBV28 to TRBJ2-5; weak D call: TRBD2 (6 bases). The CDR3 runs 14 residues. CDR1 is MDHEN and CDR2 is SYDVKM in the germline V gene. With 6 bases removed from V and 5 bases from J, the gap between germline ends came to 16 bases. The CDR3 DNA reads TGTGCCAGCAGGTCTCTCGGGACTTTGGAGACCCAGTACTTC. Translation: CASRSLGTLETQYF.

This sequence joins TRBV19 and TRBJ2-7; possible D gene TRBD1, 6 bases. The V gene's germline CDR1 is LNHDA and CDR2 SQIVND (reference sequence). The CDR3 consists of 15 residues. Deletions cut 4 bases from V and 0 bases from J, with 13 bases between. CDR3 amino acids: CASSSRQEASYEQYF. The CDR3 DNA sequence: TGTGCCAGTAGTAGCCGACAGGAGGCCTCCTACGAGCAGTACTTC. The entire variable domain, with the rest obtained from reference TRBV19 and TRBJ2-7, is as follows: DGGITQSPKYLFRKEGQNVTLSCEQNLNHDAMYWYRQDPGQGLRLIYYSQIVNDFQKGDIAEGYSVSREKKESFPLTVTSAQKNPTAFYLCASSSRQEASYEQYFGPGTRLTVT.

The chain combines TRBV28 with TRBJ2-5; perhaps TRBD1 as D (6 bases). Germline CDR1 reads MDHEN; CDR2 reads SYDVKM. The CDR3 length is 14 residues. V was shortened by 2 bases and J by 5 bases, with 12 bases between the two germline ends. The CDR3 is CASSLSTGMETQYF. In DNA form, the CDR3 reads TGTGCCAGCAGTTTAAGTACAGGGATGGAGACCCAGTACTTC.

This sequence joins TRBV11-2 and TRBJ2-3, with a possible D match to TRBD2 (5 bases). Germline loops: CDR1 SGHAT, CDR2 FQNNGV. Between the trimmed V and J ends, which lost 1 base and 4 bases, there was a span of 9 bases. The CDR3 totals 14 residues. The CDR3 nucleotides are TGTGCCAGCAGCTTAGCGGGAACCTCAGATACGCAGTATTTT. It specifies CASSLAGTSDTQYF.

The chain uses TRBV29-1 and TRBJ1-2; D is ambiguous. CDR3 length: 11 residues. Germline V gene sequence: CDR1 SQVTM, CDR2 ANQGSEA. V lost 3 bases, J lost 3 bases, and 5 bases lay in between. The CDR3 loop is CSVDTDYGYTF. The CDR3 coding sequence is TGCAGCGTTGACACGGACTATGGCTACACCTTC.

The V gene is TRBV7-9, the J gene TRBJ2-4; D might be TRBD2 (6 bases). V was trimmed by 4 bases and J by 6 bases, leaving 10 bases between them. The CDR3 spans 13 residues. Germline lookup yields CDR1 SEHNR and CDR2 FQNEAQ (reference sequence). Here the CDR3 reads CASSSTGGNIQYF. The CDR3 nucleotides read TGTGCCAGCAGCTCCACCGGGGGAAACATTCAGTACTTC.

The CDR3 nucleotides read TGTGCCAGCAGTTTACAGGGGGCGGTCACTGAAGCTTTCTTT. Its translation: CASSLQGAVTEAFF. This chain connects TRBV28 to TRBJ1-1; the match to TRBD1 covers 8 bases. Germline loops: CDR1 MDHEN, CDR2 SYDVKM. V was pared by 2 bases and J by 4 bases, with 3 bases of the junction left unmatched. This CDR3 spans 14 amino acids.

This chain connects TRBV27 to TRBJ2-4; TRBD1 aligns across 7 bases. The CDR3 covers 14 residues. The junction had 4 bases not matched to a gene; V was cut back by 2 bases and J by 6 bases. From germline, CDR1 is MNHEY and CDR2 SMNVEV (reference sequence). The CDR3 sequence is CASSLPDRPNIQYF. Here the CDR3 DNA reads TGTGCCAGCAGTTTACCGGACAGGCCAAACATTCAGTACTTC.

The rearrangement uses TRBV7-9 and TRBJ1-1; 7 bases agree with TRBD1. The J segment lost 1 base and the V segment lost 1 base, leaving 3 bases of the junction unmatched. CDR1 SEHNR and CDR2 FQNEAQ come from the germline V gene (reference sequence). The CDR3 has 15 amino acids. The CDR3 nucleotides read TGTGCCAGCAGCTTAGGTTGGGACAGGAACACTGAAGCTTTCTTT. Its protein is CASSLGWDRNTEAFF.

The chain employs TRBV11-2 and TRBJ1-1; D is ambiguous. Germline V gene sequence: CDR1 SGHAT, CDR2 FQNNGV. V lost 9 bases and J lost 4, with 12 bases in between. The CDR3 consists of 12 residues. CDR3 amino acids: CASGRIGTEAFF. CDR3 nucleotide sequence: TGTGCCAGTGGGCGCATAGGCACTGAAGCTTTCTTT.

This chain connects TRBV10-3 to TRBJ1-2; D is possibly TRBD1 (5 bases). Germline loops: CDR1 ENHRY, CDR2 SYGVKD. Between the trimmed V and J ends, which lost 4 bases and 6 bases, there was a span of 18 bases. This CDR3 has 15 amino acids. In DNA form, the CDR3 reads TGTGCCATCAGTGGGGGCGGAAGTGGAATAGATGGCTACACCTTC. It codes for CAISGGGSGIDGYTF.

The gene calls are TRBV6-5 and TRBJ2-5; 10 bases match TRBD1. Germline assignment: CDR1 MNHEY and CDR2 SVGAGI. Trimming removed 2 bases from V and 5 bases from J; junction bases left unmatched: 8. The CDR3 consists of 16 residues. Here the CDR3 DNA reads TGTGCCAGCAGTTACGGGACAGGGGTCCGAGTGGAGACCCAGTACTTC. Translated, it gives CASSYGTGVRVETQYF.

The chain recombines TRBV5-4 with TRBJ1-2, with D perhaps TRBD1 (5 bases). The germline V gene has CDR1 SGHNT and CDR2 YYREEE (reference sequence). V lost 2 bases, J lost 2 bases, and 13 bases lay in between. The CDR3 totals 15 residues. The CDR3 loop is CASSFFVTDNYGYTF. CDR3 DNA sequence: TGTGCCAGCAGCTTCTTTGTGACAGACAACTATGGCTACACCTTC.

The chain employs TRBV5-6 and TRBJ2-7, with D possibly TRBD1 on 5 matching bases. Trimming shortened V by 6 bases and J by 3 bases, and 10 bases separated the two germline ends. The CDR3 runs 12 residues. The germline CDR1 and CDR2 sequences are SGHDT and YYEEEE. The chain's CDR3 is CASTAQGYEQYF. CDR3 sequence (DNA): TGTGCCAGCACCGCCCAGGGCTACGAGCAGTACTTC.